A selection of T cell receptor beta chains follows, all from one sample in a study of control samples from healthy donors and cancer patients. Here immunoSEQ multiplex PCR was the method, and the copy in TCRdb shows in-frame clones only, minus some. This table holds fewer than 200,000 clones, 85% to 95% found once. The specimen was blood. The origin of the receptors is a man aged 18 to 35 in good health. Each CDR3 is given with its conserved first and last residue. The order of the fields is V gene, D gene, clone size, J gene, CDR3 DNA, CDR3 protein. The D gene is left open where the match is weak. Rows may omit the clone size; those that give it use once, few, many or a size class.

TRBV15,-,once,TRBJ1-6,TGTGCCACCAGCAGAAAAGGGACGGGGAATTCACCCCTCCACTTT,CATSRKGTGNSPLHF
TRBV6-5,TRBD1,-,TRBJ2-7,TGTGCCAGCCGCGACAGGGGAATCTACGAGCAGTACTTC,CASRDRGIYEQYF
TRBV28,TRBD2,-,TRBJ2-7,TGTGCCAGCAGTACAGCGGGGGGCCCCCTCGAGCAGTACTTC,CASSTAGGPLEQYF
TRBV7-9,-,-,TRBJ1-1,TGTGCCAGCAGCCGACTATCGACAGGTCCCGGGGAAGCTTTCTTT,CASSRLSTGPGEAFF
TRBV19,-,few,TRBJ1-5,TGTGCCAGTAGTGCTACGGGACCACAGCCCCAGCATTTT,CASSATGPQPQHF
TRBV18,-,-,TRBJ1-2,TGTGCCAGCTCCCCGGACCCAATTTATGGCTACACCTTC,CASSPDPIYGYTF
TRBV3-1/TRBV3-2,TRBD1,once,TRBJ1-2,TGTGCCAGCAGCCAAGATGCAGGGGGCGCAGGCTATGGCTACACCTTC,CASSQDAGGAGYGYTF
TRBV6-5,-,-,TRBJ1-5,TGTGCCAGCAATCACGGCAATCAGCCCCAGCATTTT,CASNHGNQPQHF
TRBV6-1,-,once,TRBJ2-2,TGTGCCAGCAGTGAAAGGGGGGGCATGGGCACCGGGGAGCTGTTTTTT,CASSERGGMGTGELFF
TRBV27,-,-,TRBJ1-6,TGTGCCAGCAGTTTTTCCCAAAATTCACCCCTCCACTTT,CASSFSQNSPLHF
TRBV6-6,-,once,TRBJ1-1,TGTGCCAGCAGTCTCACCCACAGAGTGCTGGGGGACACTGAAGCTTTCTTT,CASSLTHRVLGDTEAFF
TRBV5-1,TRBD2,-,TRBJ2-7,TGCGCCAGCAGCGGAGGGAGGGGCGTAGGCTACGAGCAGTACTTC,CASSGGRGVGYEQYF
TRBV18,-,-,TRBJ2-1,TGTGCCAGCTCACCAGTTGGGGAGGTGGAGGATGAGCAGTTCTTC,CASSPVGEVEDEQFF
TRBV25-1,-,-,TRBJ2-7,TGTGCCAGCAGTGAATTGAGGTCGGCGGAGCAGTACTTC,CASSELRSAEQYF
TRBV7-2,-,-,TRBJ2-1,TGTGCCAGCAGCTTGTACAGCGGACCCTACAATGAGCAGTTCTTC,CASSLYSGPYNEQFF
TRBV10-1,-,-,TRBJ1-5,TGCGCCAGCAGTGAAGGAGGGAAGGGTCAGCCCCAGCATTTT,CASSEGGKGQPQHF
TRBV10-1,-,-,TRBJ2-2,TGCGCCAGCAGTAGGGGCACAAAAGGCACCGGGGAGCTGTTTTTT,CASSRGTKGTGELFF
TRBV18,TRBD2,-,TRBJ2-3,TGTGCCAGCTCGGTCGGGGGGGCCTGGACAGATACGCAGTATTTT,CASSVGGAWTDTQYF
TRBV5-8,TRBD1,-,TRBJ2-5,TGTGCCAGCAGCTTAGGACAGGGGGCGCAAGAGACCCAGTACTTC,CASSLGQGAQETQYF
TRBV6-4,-,-,TRBJ1-1,TGTGCCAGCAGAAACCCTGGGGGGACAGCTTTCTTT,CASRNPGGTAFF
TRBV10-3,-,-,TRBJ1-5,TGTGCCATCAGTGAGGGGTCCGGTCAGCCCCAGCATTTT,CAISEGSGQPQHF
TRBV5-1,TRBD2,-,TRBJ2-3,TGCGCCAGCAGCCCCGGACTAGCGGGGGGGCTCAGCACAGATACGCAGTATTTT,CASSPGLAGGLSTDTQYF
TRBV10-2,-,-,TRBJ1-1,TGCGCCAGCAGTGGACAGGTTAACACTGAAGCTTTCTTT,CASSGQVNTEAFF
TRBV2,TRBD1,once,TRBJ1-2,TGTGCCAGCAGGGGGGGACAGGGGGATGGCTACACCTTC,CASRGGQGDGYTF
TRBV2,-,-,TRBJ1-2,TGTGCCAGCAGTGGGAAGATCTATGGCTACACCTTC,CASSGKIYGYTF
TRBV5-1,-,-,TRBJ2-3,TGCGCCAGCAGGCGGACCCAGAGCACAGATACGCAGTATTTT,CASRRTQSTDTQYF
TRBV25-1,TRBD1,-,TRBJ1-4,TGTGCCAGCAGTGATCCCCAGGGGGCGATGGTTGGTAATGAAAAACTGTTTTTT,CASSDPQGAMVGNEKLFF
TRBV28,-,once,TRBJ2-7,TGTGCCAGCAGTTTACCAGGGTCCGTTTACGAGCAGTACTTC,CASSLPGSVYEQYF
TRBV7-9,TRBD1,-,TRBJ1-6,TGTGCCAGCAGCCCCCCGGGACAGATTAATTCACCCCTCCACTTT,CASSPPGQINSPLHF
TRBV5-1,-,-,TRBJ2-7,TGCGCCAGCAGCAAGGACAGCGGGACCTACGAGCAGTACTTC,CASSKDSGTYEQYF
TRBV19,-,-,TRBJ2-1,TGTGCCAGTAGTTGGGGAAGCTCCTACAATGAGCAGTTCTTC,CASSWGSSYNEQFF
TRBV5-1,-,-,TRBJ2-5,TGCGCCAGCAGCTTCTCGACAGAAGAGACCCAGTACTTC,CASSFSTEETQYF
TRBV24-1,-,-,TRBJ1-5,TGTGCCACCAGTGATTTAGCCATGAGTAGTAAGGAGCCCCAGCATTTT,CATSDLAMSSKEPQHF
TRBV6-6,-,-,TRBJ1-6,TGTGCCAGCAGTCCACCAGGGGCGAACTCCTATAATTCACCCCTCCACTTT,CASSPPGANSYNSPLHF
TRBV7-9,TRBD1,-,TRBJ1-6,TGTGCCAGCAGCTTAGTGGCGACAGGGGGCTTTTCACCCCTCCACTTT,CASSLVATGGFSPLHF
TRBV6-5,TRBD1,-,TRBJ1-3,TGTGCCAGCAGTTGGGACAGGGGAAACACCATATATTTT,CASSWDRGNTIYF
TRBV19,TRBD1,once,TRBJ2-6,TGTGCCAGTAGTAGGAGACAGGGGCTAGGATCTGGGGCCAACGTCCTGACTTTC,CASSRRQGLGSGANVLTF
TRBV10-2,TRBD2,-,TRBJ2-7,TGCGCCAGCAGTGAGAGGGGTAGCGGGGGGGTCGGCTCCTACGAGCAGTACTTC,CASSERGSGGVGSYEQYF
TRBV18,-,-,TRBJ2-1,TGTGCCAGCTCACCACCGGGGAGCTCCTACAATGAGCAGTTCTTC,CASSPPGSSYNEQFF
TRBV18,TRBD1,-,TRBJ2-1,TGTGCCAGCTCACCACGACAGGGGGACCACAATGAGCAGTTCTTC,CASSPRQGDHNEQFF
TRBV30,TRBD2,-,TRBJ2-7,TGTGCCGGGCGGGGGACCCCTCTCGAGCAGTACTTC,CAGRGTPLEQYF
TRBV7-2,TRBD1,-,TRBJ1-1,TGTGCCAGCAGCGCCAGGGGGAGGGCGGGTTTAGCTTTCTTT,CASSARGRAGLAFF
TRBV3-1/TRBV3-2,TRBD2,-,TRBJ2-3,TGTGCCAGCAGCCAAGACCCTAGCGGGGGGTTGAGCGATACGCAGTATTTT,CASSQDPSGGLSDTQYF
TRBV6-5,-,-,TRBJ2-7,TGTGCCAGCAGGGGGGGTGGGACGGCCTCCTACGAGCAGTACTTC,CASRGGGTASYEQYF
TRBV5-1,-,-,TRBJ2-1,TGCGCCAGCAGTTGGGACGGACGCTCCTACAATGAGCAGTTCTTC,CASSWDGRSYNEQFF
TRBV5-6,TRBD1,-,TRBJ1-1,TGTGCCAGCACCCTTCTCGACGGGACAGGGATCATGAACACTGAAGCTTTCTTT,CASTLLDGTGIMNTEAFF
TRBV2,TRBD1,-,TRBJ2-3,TGTGCCAGCAGCCTGGGACAGGGGAGGACAGATACGCAGTATTTT,CASSLGQGRTDTQYF
TRBV6-5,-,-,TRBJ1-2,TGTGCCTTAACGGGGGCAGGTAAAGGGCAGGGCTACACCTTC,CALTGAGKGQGYTF
TRBV6-1,-,once,TRBJ1-5,TGTGCCAGCAGTGAAACTCTGGGGGTTCAGCCCCAGCATTTT,CASSETLGVQPQHF
TRBV10-3,-,-,TRBJ1-1,TGTGCCATCAGCGGGAACACTGAAGCTTTCTTT,CAISGNTEAFF
TRBV12-3/TRBV12-4,-,-,TRBJ1-5,TGTGCCAGCAGTTTCCGGACAGCCCTGCATTTT,CASSFRTALHF
TRBV4-1,TRBD1,-,TRBJ2-2,TGCGTCAGCAGCCAGACCCCGACGACAGGGTTGGGCGGGGAGCTGTTTTTT,CVSSQTPTTGLGGELFF
TRBV7-3,TRBD1,-,TRBJ1-1,TGTGCCAGCAGCGTGGACAGGGACACTGAAGCTTTCTTT,CASSVDRDTEAFF
TRBV18,-,-,TRBJ1-2,TGTGCCAGCTCACAGGACCCAGCTAACTATGGCTACACCTTC,CASSQDPANYGYTF